The clone carrying this T cell receptor (beta chain) was observed a handful of times. The sample belongs to a study of identical twins. TCRdb independently ran MiXCR on the 5' RACE reads; one entry per CDR3 protein. The table records hundreds of thousands of distinct CDR3 sequences, 7.5% of them present only once. Trimming took 6 bases from V and 4 from J, leaving 20 bases between them. Germline V gene data show CDR1 as MNHNS and CDR2 as SASEGT. This CDR3 has 16 residues. In addition, the sample was reused for a study of yellow fever vaccine responses in identical twins.

The V call is TRBV6-1, the J call TRBJ2-3; the D is unclear. Sequencing input: memory (CD45RO+) T cells sorted from blood. The TCR was taken from a woman aged 18-29 years in good health. The CDR3 reads CASSRGATQRPDTQYF. CDR3 nucleotides: TGTGCCAGCAGCCGAGGAGCTACCCAGCGACCAGATACGCAGTATTTT.